One T cell receptor beta chain is described in this entry. Its antigen is not known. These data originate in a study of T cells after yellow fever vaccination. Overall study context: Fractions of limited cellularity were prepared by means of SMART-Seq v4 Ultra Low Input. Study outcomes and limitations: Reappearing after the booster were most of the clones from primary vaccination (about 96% CD4, about 88% CD8). The secondary response peaked faster, at day 5 versus 15, but was weaker.

With 7 bases removed from V and 2 bases from J, the gap between germline ends came to 10 bases. The CDR3 runs to 13 residues. TCRdb re-derived calls from the 5' RACE reads in MiXCR, one entry per CDR3 protein. The table shows 510,000 or so distinct CDR3 sequences, with 15% to 20% occurring only once. This sequence originates from a man aged 30-40 years who received the YFV17D yellow fever vaccine. The V gene is TRBV12-3 or TRBV12-4, the J gene TRBJ2-3; D possibly corresponds to TRBD2 (6 bases). This specimen was PBMCs, taken 15 days after the yellow fever booster vaccination. This CDR3 reads CASKGGHTDTQYF. The DNA for the CDR3 is TGTGCCAGCAAGGGAGGACACACAGATACGCAGTATTTT.